The rows below give T cell receptor beta chains drawn from one sample of a study of neurological immune-mediated disorders. TCRdb reanalysed the 5' RACE reads using MiXCR and keeps one entry per CDR3 protein. Of fewer than 40,000 distinct CDR3 sequences in the sample, approximately 5% are singletons; the top ten hold 9%. The sample taken for sequencing was CD4+ T cells from blood. The receptors shown here come from a man aged 18 to 30 in good health. The CDR3 runs from the conserved cysteine through the conserved F or W. A D gene is named only where the DNA matches it firmly. Clone size is not always given. Where it is, it says once, few, many or a class for expanded clones.

clone_size	cdr3_length	v_call	d_call	j_call	cdr3_aa	cdr3_nt
NA	13	TRBV20-1	TRBD1	TRBJ1-2	CSVPDRVNYGYTF	TGCAGTGTCCCGGACAGGGTTAACTATGGCTACACCTTC
many	14	TRBV18	NA	TRBJ2-3	CASSPLSGSDTQYF	TGTGCCAGCTCACCACTCAGCGGTTCAGATACGCAGTATTTT
many	15	TRBV9	TRBD1	TRBJ1-1	CASSTGTGEGTEAFF	TGTGCCAGCAGCACAGGGACAGGGGAGGGTACTGAAGCTTTCTTT
many	14	TRBV20-1	TRBD1	TRBJ1-3	CSALYTGAGNTIYF	TGCAGTGCCTTATACACAGGGGCCGGAAACACCATATATTTT
many	16	TRBV7-9	NA	TRBJ1-4	CASSLISAALNEKLFF	TGTGCCAGCAGCTTAATTTCGGCAGCTTTAAATGAAAAACTGTTTTTT
many	18	TRBV5-1	NA	TRBJ2-7	CASSLEPPGPLLPYEQYF	TGCGCCAGCAGCTTGGAGCCCCCGGGCCCCCTTCTTCCCTACGAGCAGTACTTC
many	14	TRBV4-3	NA	TRBJ1-2	CASSQDRQNYGYTF	TGCGCCAGCAGCCAAGATCGACAGAACTATGGCTACACCTTC
many	14	TRBV6-1	TRBD1	TRBJ1-5	CASNRDRSNQPQHF	TGTGCCAGCAACAGGGACAGAAGTAATCAGCCCCAGCATTTT
many	14	TRBV18	NA	TRBJ2-4	CASSPPGVKNIQYF	TGTGCCAGCTCACCACCAGGAGTCAAAAACATTCAGTACTTC
many	17	TRBV6-5	NA	TRBJ1-6	CASSYSDSHPGGSPLHF	TGTGCCAGCAGTTACTCTGACAGTCACCCGGGGGGTTCACCCCTCCACTTT
many	17	TRBV3-1	TRBD2	TRBJ2-2	CASTGTSGDANTGELFF	TGTGCCAGCACCGGGACTAGCGGGGATGCGAACACCGGGGAGCTGTTTTTT
many	14	TRBV5-1	NA	TRBJ1-5	CASSYLPNNQPQHF	TGCGCCAGCAGCTATCTGCCTAACAATCAGCCCCAGCATTTT
many	15	TRBV12-3/TRBV12-4	TRBD2	TRBJ2-7	CASSLPTSGPYEQYF	TGTGCCAGCAGTTTACCGACTAGCGGTCCCTACGAGCAGTACTTC
many	14	TRBV5-1	NA	TRBJ2-7	CASSLDGSFYEQYF	TGCGCCAGCAGCTTGGACGGTTCCTTCTACGAGCAGTACTTC
many	14	TRBV5-1	NA	TRBJ2-3	CASSLLATPDTQYF	TGCGCCAGCAGCTTGTTGGCCACACCAGATACGCAGTATTTT
many	19	TRBV29-1	TRBD1	TRBJ1-6	CSVTRTLWRGPAYNSPLHF	TGCAGCGTTACCCGTACACTGTGGAGGGGGCCCGCCTATAATTCACCCCTCCACTTT
many	14	TRBV7-3	NA	TRBJ2-3	CASSTSQGTDTQYF	TGTGCCAGCAGCACCTCACAGGGAACAGATACGCAGTATTTT
many	12	TRBV7-6	NA	TRBJ2-2	CASNHPSGELFF	TGTGCCAGCAACCACCCGTCCGGGGAGCTGTTTTTT
many	16	TRBV5-1	TRBD2	TRBJ2-1	CASSLGGLAGVDEQFF	TGCGCCAGCAGCTTGGGCGGGCTAGCGGGGGTCGATGAGCAGTTCTTC
many	15	TRBV5-8	NA	TRBJ2-5	CASSLVGRTQETQYF	TGTGCCAGCAGCTTGGTGGGACGGACGCAAGAGACCCAGTACTTC
many	15	TRBV9	NA	TRBJ2-1	CASGALAAGYNEQFF	TGTGCCAGCGGGGCCTTGGCGGCGGGATACAATGAGCAGTTCTTC
many	11	TRBV6-5	NA	TRBJ2-7	CASSSSSEQYF	TGTGCCAGCAGTTCCTCCAGCGAGCAGTACTTC
many	14	TRBV12-3/TRBV12-4	TRBD1	TRBJ1-6	CASSSGTGNSPLHF	TGTGCCAGCAGTTCCGGGACAGGGAATTCACCCCTCCACTTT
many	16	TRBV5-5	NA	TRBJ2-3	CASRRRGATSTDTQYF	TGTGCCAGCAGAAGACGAGGGGCAACTAGCACAGATACGCAGTATTTT
many	15	TRBV28	NA	TRBJ1-6	CASSLIAWRGSPLHF	TGTGCCAGCAGTTTAATCGCGTGGAGGGGGTCACCCCTCCACTTT
many	10	TRBV20-1	NA	TRBJ1-2	CSATNYGYTF	TGCAGTGCCACTAACTATGGCTACACCTTC
many	14	TRBV7-3	NA	TRBJ2-3	CASSLRDGTDTQYF	TGTGCCAGCAGCTTAAGAGATGGCACAGATACGCAGTATTTT
NA	17	TRBV24-1	TRBD2	TRBJ2-1	CATSDPGTSGEGGEQFF	TGTGCCACCAGTGATCCCGGGACTAGCGGGGAAGGAGGGGAGCAGTTCTTC
many	17	TRBV7-3	TRBD2	TRBJ2-1	CASSPAKVAGGHNEQFF	TGTGCCAGCAGCCCGGCGAAGGTAGCGGGGGGACACAATGAGCAGTTCTTC
many	13	TRBV25-1	TRBD1	TRBJ1-1	CASSVSGQPEAFF	TGTGCCAGCAGTGTTTCGGGACAGCCAGAAGCTTTCTTT
many	14	TRBV5-1	NA	TRBJ2-7	CASSSNTDAYEQYF	TGCGCCAGCAGCTCGAACACGGACGCCTACGAGCAGTACTTC
many	14	TRBV29-1	NA	TRBJ1-1	CSVVGQGSNTEAFF	TGCAGCGTTGTGGGCCAGGGGTCGAACACTGAAGCTTTCTTT
many	14	TRBV10-2	NA	TRBJ1-5	CASSEEGKGQPQHF	TGCGCCAGCAGTGAGGAGGGCAAGGGGCAGCCCCAGCATTTT
few	15	TRBV12-3/TRBV12-4	TRBD2	TRBJ2-1	CASSLGRGEGNEQFF	TGTGCCAGCAGTTTGGGCCGGGGGGAGGGGAATGAGCAGTTCTTC
few	17	TRBV5-1	NA	TRBJ2-6	CASSLLGGNSGANVLTF	TGCGCCAGCAGCTTGTTGGGGGGCAACTCTGGGGCCAACGTCCTGACTTTC
many	13	TRBV9	NA	TRBJ2-7	CASSGAPNYEQYF	TGTGCCAGCAGCGGAGCCCCTAACTACGAGCAGTACTTC
many	15	TRBV5-1	NA	TRBJ2-3	CASSLAAGSRDTQYF	TGCGCCAGCAGCTTGGCTGCTGGGTCACGAGATACGCAGTATTTT
many	14	TRBV29-1	TRBD1	TRBJ1-2	CSVVVTGRDYGYTF	TGCAGCGTAGTCGTGACAGGGCGGGACTATGGCTACACCTTC
many	13	TRBV29-1	NA	TRBJ1-1	CSVDGVGSTEAFF	TGCAGCGTTGACGGGGTCGGTAGCACTGAAGCTTTCTTT
many	12	TRBV7-2	NA	TRBJ2-1	CASSLNSQEQFF	TGTGCCAGCAGCTTGAACTCCCAAGAGCAGTTCTTC
NA	14	TRBV5-1	NA	TRBJ2-2	CASLGSTNTGELFF	TGCGCCAGCCTCGGGAGTACGAACACCGGGGAGCTGTTTTTT
many	15	TRBV9	NA	TRBJ2-1	CASSVDGGRYNEQFF	TGTGCCAGCAGCGTAGACGGGGGCCGTTACAATGAGCAGTTCTTC
many	16	TRBV7-3	NA	TRBJ2-6	CASSLNKQGGANVLTF	TGTGCCAGCAGCTTGAATAAGCAGGGGGGGGCCAACGTCCTGACTTTC
many	15	TRBV5-1	TRBD2	TRBJ2-1	CASSPGGTSYNEQFF	TGCGCCAGCAGCCCTGGGGGGACTAGCTACAATGAGCAGTTCTTC
many	14	TRBV13	NA	TRBJ1-4	CASSLEGRNEKLFF	TGTGCCAGCAGCTTAGAGGGCAGGAATGAAAAACTGTTTTTT
many	12	TRBV7-2	NA	TRBJ1-1	CASSRTDTEAFF	TGTGCCAGCAGCCGGACGGACACTGAAGCTTTCTTT
NA	14	TRBV10-1	TRBD1	TRBJ2-7	CASSRDSASYEQYF	TGCGCCAGCAGTAGGGACAGTGCCTCCTACGAGCAGTACTTC